These 4 T cell receptor beta chains were sequenced from one sample in a study of blood T cell repertoires in COVID-19. Assay used: immunoSEQ multiplex PCR; TCRdb lists only in-frame clones, some missing. There are about 190,000 clones in the sample; around four fifths occur only once, and around 2.8% lies in the top ten. Sequencing used peripheral blood. These receptors originate from an elderly woman with active or convalescent COVID-19.

The V and J genes are TRBV6-5 and TRBJ1-3; 7 nucleotides align to TRBD1. This CDR3 is built from 12 residues. Germline lookup yields CDR1 MNHEY and CDR2 SVGAGI. The V segment lost 3 bases and the J segment 10 bases; nucleotides outside the gene matches: 3. Here the CDR3 DNA reads TGTGCCAGCAGTTATCCGACAGGGACCATATATTTT. Translated: CASSYPTGTIYF.

This chain links TRBV5-5 with TRBJ2-1; tentative D call: TRBD2 (6 bases). CDR1 and CDR2 from the germline V gene are SGHKS and YYEKEE (reference sequence). V was cut by 1 base and J by 8 bases, with 19 bases left in between. CDR3 length equals 16 residues. For the CDR3, the DNA is TGTGCCAGCAGCTTGCGGCCGCAGCGGGTTATCGATGAGCAGTTCTTC. Translation: CASSLRPQRVIDEQFF. The full variable domain, completed using reference TRBV5-5 and TRBJ2-1, is DAGVTQSPTHLIKTRGQQVTLRCSPISGHKSVSWYQQVLGQGPQFIFQYYEKEERGRGNFPDRFSARQFPNYSSELNVNALLLGDSALYLCASSLRPQRVIDEQFFGPGTRLTVL.

The CDR3 coding sequence is TGTGCCAGCAGTGTACACCTCGGGACAGCTGGCACAGATACGCAGTATTTT. Its translation: CASSVHLGTAGTDTQYF. The V gene is TRBV2, the J gene TRBJ2-3; 7 bases fit TRBD1. J gave up 1 base and V 4 bases, and 11 bases lay outside the gene matches. CDR3 size: 17 residues. Germline loops: CDR1 SNHLY, CDR2 FYNNEI.

This sequence joins TRBV24-1 and TRBJ1-2; D not certain. V lost 5 bases, J lost 4 bases, and 7 bases lay in between. Germline CDR1 KGHDR, CDR2 SFDVKD. CDR3 size: 12 residues. The CDR3 here is CATSGGLYGYTF. The CDR3 nucleotides read TGTGCCACCAGTGGCGGCCTCTATGGCTACACCTTC.